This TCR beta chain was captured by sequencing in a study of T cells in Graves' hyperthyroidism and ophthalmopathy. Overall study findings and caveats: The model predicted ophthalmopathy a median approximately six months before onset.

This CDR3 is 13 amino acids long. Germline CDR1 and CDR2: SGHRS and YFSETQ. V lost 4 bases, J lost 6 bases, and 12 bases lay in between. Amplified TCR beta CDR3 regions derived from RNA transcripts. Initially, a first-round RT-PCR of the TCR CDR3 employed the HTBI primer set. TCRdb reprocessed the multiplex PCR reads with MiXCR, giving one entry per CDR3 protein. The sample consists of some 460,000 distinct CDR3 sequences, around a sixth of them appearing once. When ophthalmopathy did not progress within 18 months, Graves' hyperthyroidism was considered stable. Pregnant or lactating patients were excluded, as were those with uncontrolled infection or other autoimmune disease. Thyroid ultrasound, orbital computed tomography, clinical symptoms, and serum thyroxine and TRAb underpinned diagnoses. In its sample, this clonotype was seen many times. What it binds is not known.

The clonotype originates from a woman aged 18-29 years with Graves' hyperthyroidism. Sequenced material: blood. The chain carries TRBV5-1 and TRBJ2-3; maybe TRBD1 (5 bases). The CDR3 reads CASSPLKGDTQYF. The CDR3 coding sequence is TGCGCCAGCAGCCCCCTCAAGGGGGATACGCAGTATTTT.